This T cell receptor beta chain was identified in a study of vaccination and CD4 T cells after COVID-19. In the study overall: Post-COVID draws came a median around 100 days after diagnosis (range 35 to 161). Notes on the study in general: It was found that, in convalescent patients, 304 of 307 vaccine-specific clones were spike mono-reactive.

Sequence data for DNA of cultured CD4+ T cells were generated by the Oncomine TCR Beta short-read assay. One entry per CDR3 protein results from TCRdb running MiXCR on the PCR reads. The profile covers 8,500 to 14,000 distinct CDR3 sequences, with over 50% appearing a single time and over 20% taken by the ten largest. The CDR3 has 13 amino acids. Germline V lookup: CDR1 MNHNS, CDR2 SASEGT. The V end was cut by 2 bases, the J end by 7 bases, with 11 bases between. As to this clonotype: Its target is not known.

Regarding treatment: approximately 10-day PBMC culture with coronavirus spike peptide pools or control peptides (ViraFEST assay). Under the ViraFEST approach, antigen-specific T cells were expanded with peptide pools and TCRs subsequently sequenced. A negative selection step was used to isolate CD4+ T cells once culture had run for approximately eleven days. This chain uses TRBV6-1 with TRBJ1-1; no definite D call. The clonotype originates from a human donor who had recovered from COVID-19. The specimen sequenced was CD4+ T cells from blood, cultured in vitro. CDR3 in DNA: TGTGCCAGCAGTGAATCGGGATGGGGTGAAGCTTTCTTT. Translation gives CASSESGWGEAFF.